Shown below are 17 T cell receptor beta chains from a single sample sequenced in a study of Graves' ophthalmopathy and Graves' hyperthyroidism. Amplifying from RNA transcripts, the study obtained TCR beta CDR3 regions. HTBI primers served in a first-round RT-PCR, which a second-round multiplex PCR followed. A single record per CDR3 protein comes from TCRdb applying MiXCR to the multiplex PCR reads. The sample shows roughly 380,000 distinct CDR3 sequences, 15% to 17% of them seen only once. The material sequenced was peripheral blood. The origin of the receptors is a woman aged 18 to 35 with stable Graves' hyperthyroidism.

This clonotype occurred many times. The chain couples TRBV12-3 or TRBV12-4 to TRBJ2-5; TRBD1 matches 7 bases. The CDR3 has 15 residues. Trimming took 1 base from V and 5 from J; bases not matched to a gene: 7. This CDR3 is CASSLGGGGEETQYF. The CDR3 region has the DNA TGTGCCAGCAGTTTAGGAGGGGGCGGCGAGGAGACCCAGTACTTC.

This sequence joins TRBV3-1 and TRBJ1-1, with TRBD1 as a possible D gene (6 bases). This CDR3 comprises 15 residues. Germline V gene sequence: CDR1 LGHDT, CDR2 YNNKEL (reference sequence). Trimming cost V 3 bases and J 1 base, with 12 bases left between them. CDR3 amino acids: CASSQHGGQNTEAFF. Here the CDR3 DNA reads TGTGCCAGCAGCCAGCACGGGGGACAGAACACTGAAGCTTTCTTT.

This clonotype was recorded only once. The chain employs TRBV20-1 and TRBJ2-7; the D call may be TRBD1 or TRBD2 (6 bases each). CDR1 is DFQATT, CDR2 SNEGSKA, per germline (reference sequence). Trimming took off 0 bases at V and 3 bases at J, with 12 bases between the two ends. The CDR3 totals 14 residues. CDR3 in DNA: TGCAGTGCTAGAGAAGGAGGGGGGAACTACGAGCAGTACTTC. It codes for CSAREGGGNYEQYF.

A word on this clonotype: One end of the junction varies from germline; a read error may be responsible. The J gene is TRBJ2-7, the V gene TRBV25-1; D perhaps matches TRBD2 (5 bases). Per germline, CDR1 MGHDK and CDR2 SYGVNS. CDR3 length equals 11 residues. This CDR3 reads CAGSPGDEQYF. As DNA, the CDR3 is TGTGCCGGCAGCCCCGGGGACGAGCAGTACTTC.

This clonotype came up a few times. A much larger clonotype is one base distant, so this may be a read error. V is TRBV7-2 and J is TRBJ1-6; possibly TRBD1 for D (5 bases). This CDR3 has 16 residues. Per germline, CDR1 SGHTA and CDR2 FQGNSA. The CDR3 DNA reads TGTGCCAGCAGCTTAGGGTGGGGGACCTATAATTCACACCTCCACTTT. This translates into CASSLGWGTYNSHLHF.

The sample holds one count of this clonotype. CDR3 DNA: TGTGCCAGCACCCTGGCAGGGGCTCAGGAGACCCAGTACTTC. Protein sequence: CASTLAGAQETQYF. The rearrangement links TRBV6-1 to TRBJ2-5; a weak D match, TRBD1 (6 bases). V dropped 7 bases and J dropped 5 bases, with 17 bases sitting between them. From germline, CDR1 is MNHNS and CDR2 SASEGT. The CDR3 contains 14 residues.

The rearrangement uses TRBV3-1 and TRBJ2-2; the D is unclear. The CDR3 is made up of 17 amino acids. The V end lost 3 bases, the J end lost 7 bases, and 21 bases lay between the germline ends. Looked up from germline, CDR1 is LGHDT and CDR2 is YNNKEL (reference sequence). CDR3 protein: CASSQPPNSQLSGELFF. The CDR3 DNA is TGTGCCAGCAGCCAGCCCCCAAACAGCCAATTAAGCGGGGAGCTGTTTTTT.

The chain employs TRBV6-1 and TRBJ2-5; D gene ambiguous. Germline loops: CDR1 MNHNS, CDR2 SASEGT. The CDR3 loop spans 14 amino acids. Trimming removed 2 bases at V and 4 bases at J, with 11 bases between. The CDR3 DNA reads as TGTGCCAGCAGTGAACTAGTTCGCGCAGAGACCCAGTACTTC. Its protein is CASSELVRAETQYF.

This clonotype was found many times. V gene TRBV2 combines with J gene TRBJ2-7; 9 nucleotides match TRBD2. The CDR3 is 13 residues long. V was clipped by 3 bases and J by 4 bases; unmatched bases: 1. Germline V gene lookup returns CDR1 SNHLY and CDR2 FYNNEI. In nucleotides, the CDR3 is TGTGCCAGCAGTGATAGCGGGGGATACGAGCAGTACTTC. Its protein product is CASSDSGGYEQYF. Using reference TRBV2 and TRBJ2-7 for the parts outside the CDR3, the full variable domain is EPEVTQTPSHQVTQMGQEVILRCVPISNHLYFYWYRQILGQKVEFLVSFYNNEISEKSEIFDDQFSVERPDGSNFTLKIRSTKLEDSAMYFCASSDSGGYEQYFGPGTRLTVT.

This clonotype was recorded many times. The rearrangement uses TRBV6-2 or TRBV6-3 and TRBJ1-1; the D gene is possibly TRBD1 (5 bases). Trimming pared 7 bases from V and 5 bases from J, leaving 17 bases between. Germline V gene lookup returns CDR1 MNHEY and CDR2 SVGEGT. The CDR3 consists of 14 residues. CDR3 protein: CASTWGGDGTEAFF. DNA for the CDR3: TGTGCCAGCACCTGGGGGGGGGACGGGACTGAAGCTTTCTTT.

The table lists this clonotype with many counts. The chain combines TRBV27 with TRBJ2-5; D is perhaps TRBD1 (6 bases). CDR1 MNHEY and CDR2 SMNVEV come from the germline V gene (reference sequence). The V gene lost 5 bases and the J gene lost 5 bases, with 15 bases spanning the gap. The CDR3 is 14 amino acids. CDR3 in DNA: TGTGCCAGCAGTCCAGGGGTCCTAAGGGAGACCCAGTACTTC. Its protein is CASSPGVLRETQYF.

J is TRBJ2-5 and V is TRBV12-3 or TRBV12-4; D possibly matches TRBD1 or TRBD2 (5 bases each). V dropped 4 bases and J dropped 4 bases, with 7 bases sitting between them. The CDR3 loop spans 12 amino acids. CDR3 sequence (DNA): TGTGCCAGCAGTTGGGACGGAGAGACCCAGTACTTC. It specifies CASSWDGETQYF.

This sequence joins TRBV6-1 and TRBJ1-1, with 7 bases matching TRBD1. J lost 4 bases, V lost 3 bases, and 5 bases had no gene match. CDR3 length: 14 amino acids. Germline lookup yields CDR1 MNHNS and CDR2 SASEGT. The CDR3 sequence is CASSDEGAPTEAFF. Here the CDR3 DNA reads TGTGCCAGCAGTGATGAGGGGGCGCCCACTGAAGCTTTCTTT.

The CDR3 nucleotides are TGTGCCAGCAGCCCGAGAGGGGGGGGCGTGACGAGAGGCTACACCTTC. As protein: CASSPRGGGVTRGYTF. This chain connects TRBV11-2 to TRBJ1-2, with D tentatively TRBD1 (6 bases). The CDR3 covers 16 residues. Germline V gene data show CDR1 as SGHAT and CDR2 as FQNNGV. Trimming pared 5 bases from V and 8 bases from J, leaving 24 bases between.

In its sample, this clonotype was seen many times. This chain links TRBV6-1 with TRBJ1-6, with D maybe TRBD1 (6 bases). V was clipped by 6 bases and J by 8 bases, with 14 bases between them. This CDR3 is 14 amino acids long. Germline V lookup: CDR1 MNHNS, CDR2 SASEGT. CDR3 bases: TGTGCCAGCAGGAACACAGGGTTGGATTCACCCCTCCACTTT. Translating it yields CASRNTGLDSPLHF.

This clonotype was counted at least ten times. V is TRBV10-3 and J is TRBJ1-6; D uncertain. CDR1 ENHRY and CDR2 SYGVKD come from the germline V gene. This CDR3 contains 14 residues. Trimming cost V 2 bases and J 4 bases, with 6 bases left between them. The CDR3 region has the DNA TGTGCCATCAGTGAGGGCCTGTATAATTCACCCCTCCACTTT. Translating gives CAISEGLYNSPLHF.

This clonotype came up many times. This chain links TRBV4-2 with TRBJ1-1; 11 nucleotides line up with TRBD1. Germline trimming cut 0 bases from V and 1 base from J; bases unmatched to any gene: 4. Looked up from germline, CDR1 is LGHNA and CDR2 is YNFKEQ. The CDR3 has 17 residues. As DNA, the CDR3 is TGTGCCAGCAGCCAAGACCCGGACAGGGGGCCGAACACTGAAGCTTTCTTT. Residues: CASSQDPDRGPNTEAFF.